These 10 T cell receptor beta chains were all obtained from the same sample, sequenced in a study of blood T cell repertoires in COVID-19. TCRdb keeps only in-frame clones here, not all; method: immunoSEQ multiplex PCR. The sample gives roughly 150,000 clones, more than 80% of which show up once; more than 14% is in the top ten. Input material: peripheral blood. These receptor sequences come from a woman between 40 and 55 years old with acute or convalescent COVID-19.

The chain carries TRBV7-9 and TRBJ2-5; TRBD1 agrees at 9 bases. Germline values: CDR1 SEHNR, CDR2 FQNEAQ (reference sequence). V dropped 5 bases and J dropped 2; count of bases not matched to a gene: 6. This CDR3 is 15 amino acids long. The CDR3 DNA reads TGTGCCAGCAGCGCCGGGACAGGGTTTCAAGAGACCCAGTACTTC. Its translation: CASSAGTGFQETQYF.

V gene TRBV11-2 combines with J gene TRBJ2-1, with 9 positions matching TRBD2. V shed 3 bases, J shed 0 bases, and the junction held 0 bases outside the gene matches. Germline V gene data show CDR1 as SGHAT and CDR2 as FQNNGV. The CDR3 has 15 residues. The CDR3 coding sequence is TGTGCCAGCAGCTTGACTAGCGGCTCCTACAATGAGCAGTTCTTC. Its protein product is CASSLTSGSYNEQFF.

The J gene is TRBJ1-2, the V gene TRBV2; the D is unclear. Germline V gene data show CDR1 as SNHLY and CDR2 as FYNNEI. The CDR3 runs 13 residues. The ends were cut back, 8 bases at V and 2 bases at J, with 12 bases in the middle. The CDR3 protein is CASLEGRNYGYTF. CDR3 bases: TGTGCCAGCCTCGAGGGCCGAAACTATGGCTACACCTTC.

This chain uses TRBV15 with TRBJ1-2; no clear D. This CDR3 contains 13 residues. The germline V gene has CDR1 LNHNV and CDR2 YYDKDF (reference sequence). V was pared by 3 bases and J by 4 bases, with 9 bases between. CDR3 loop: CATSSGGAYGYTF. In nucleotides, the CDR3 is TGTGCCACCAGCAGCGGCGGTGCCTATGGCTACACCTTC.

The chain employs TRBV2 and TRBJ2-1, with 14 bases identical to TRBD2. The CDR3 totals 15 residues. Germline V gene data show CDR1 as SNHLY and CDR2 as FYNNEI. Trimming removed 5 bases from V and 8 bases from J; junction bases left unmatched: 5. The CDR3, as DNA: TGTGCCAGCAGTCCCGGGACTAGCGGGGGTGATGAGCAGTTCTTC. Its translation: CASSPGTSGGDEQFF.

This chain connects TRBV3-1 (or the pseudogene TRBV3-2) to TRBJ2-1; the D gene is possibly TRBD2 (6 bases). V lost 5 bases to trimming and J lost 4 bases, with 12 bases between them. There are 14 residues in the CDR3. CDR1 and CDR2 (germline): LGHDT, YNNKEL (reference sequence). Here the CDR3 DNA reads TGTGCCAGCAGCGAGCGGGCTCAATACAATGAGCAGTTCTTC. It translates to CASSERAQYNEQFF.

This clone was observed a few times. The V and J genes are TRBV2 and TRBJ2-7; 8 nucleotides match TRBD2. Germline CDR1 is SNHLY and CDR2 is FYNNEI. The CDR3 has 16 residues. With V trimmed by 7 bases and J by 2 bases, 13 bases remained unmatched. CDR3 region: CASNQGPAGAPYEQYF. In nucleotides, the CDR3 is TGTGCCAGCAATCAAGGGCCAGCGGGAGCCCCCTACGAGCAGTACTTC.

This chain uses TRBV24-1 with TRBJ2-2; 13 nucleotides line up with TRBD2. V shed 9 bases, J shed 1 base, and the junction held 4 bases outside the gene matches. Germline CDR1 KGHDR, CDR2 SFDVKD. The CDR3 covers 16 residues. The CDR3 region is CATGRTSGRNTGELFF. DNA for the CDR3: TGTGCCACCGGGAGGACTAGCGGGAGGAACACCGGGGAGCTGTTTTTT.

The gene calls are TRBV3-1 (or the pseudogene TRBV3-2) and TRBJ1-4, with D unclear. Trimming took 1 base from V and 10 from J, leaving 10 bases between them. This CDR3 spans 13 amino acids. CDR1 and CDR2 (germline): LGHDT, YNNKEL (reference sequence). The CDR3 sequence is CASSQVVGRKLFF. The CDR3 bases are TGTGCCAGCAGCCAAGTGGTCGGGAGAAAACTGTTTTTT.

The rearrangement uses TRBV5-4 and TRBJ2-1; possible D gene TRBD2, 5 bases. The V and J ends lost 0 bases and 8 bases respectively, with 9 bases between them. The CDR3 extends over 13 amino acids. CDR1 SGHNT and CDR2 YYREEE come from the germline V gene (reference sequence). CDR3 sequence reads: CASSLAGSDEQFF. CDR3 nucleotide sequence: TGTGCCAGCAGCTTGGCGGGATCCGATGAGCAGTTCTTC.